The next 2 T cell receptor beta chains were all read from a single sample in a study of shared clonotypes between healthy human individuals. CD45RO-negative cells were positively selected for CCR7, leaving out terminally differentiated effector memory CD45RA+ cells. The method was immunoSEQ multiplex PCR; TCRdb's version includes in-frame clones alone and lacks a portion of them. Here the sample spans 1.5 million to 2.5 million clones, about 95% being singletons. The sample comprised naive CD8+ T cells sorted from blood. These receptors all stem from a young man in good health.

The chain is built from TRBV28 and TRBJ2-5; TRBD1 agrees at 7 bases. Losses at the gene ends were 3 bases for V and 5 bases for J; bases not matched to a gene: 15. This CDR3 comprises 17 residues. The germline gives CDR1 MDHEN, CDR2 SYDVKM. The CDR3 region is CASSFIPLRGPVETQYF. The CDR3 bases are TGTGCCAGCAGTTTTATTCCCTTGAGGGGGCCTGTGGAGACCCAGTACTTC.

This chain links TRBV27 with TRBJ1-2; D is unresolved. CDR1 and CDR2 (germline): MNHEY, SMNVEV (reference sequence). The germline V and J ends were trimmed by 5 bases and 5 bases, with 21 bases remaining between them. The CDR3 spans 16 residues. This chain's CDR3 is CASSPSFGHVQYGYTF. The CDR3 bases are TGTGCCAGCAGTCCATCTTTTGGCCATGTTCAATATGGCTACACCTTC.